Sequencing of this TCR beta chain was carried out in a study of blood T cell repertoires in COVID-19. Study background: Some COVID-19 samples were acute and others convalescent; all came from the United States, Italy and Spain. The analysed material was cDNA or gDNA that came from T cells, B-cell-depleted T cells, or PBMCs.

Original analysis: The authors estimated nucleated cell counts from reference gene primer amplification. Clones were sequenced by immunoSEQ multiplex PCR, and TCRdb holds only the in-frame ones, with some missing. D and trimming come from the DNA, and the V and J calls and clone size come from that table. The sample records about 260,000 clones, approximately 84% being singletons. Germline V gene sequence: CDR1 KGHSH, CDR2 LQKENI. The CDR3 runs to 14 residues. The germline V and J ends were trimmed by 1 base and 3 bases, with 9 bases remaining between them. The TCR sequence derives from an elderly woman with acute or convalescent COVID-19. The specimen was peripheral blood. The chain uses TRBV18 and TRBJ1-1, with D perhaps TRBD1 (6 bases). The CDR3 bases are TGTGCCAGCTCACCACGTCCAGGGGACACTGAAGCTTTCTTT. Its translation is CASSPRPGDTEAFF.